The 10 T cell receptor beta chains below were found in one sample sequenced in a study of CD8+CD57+ T cells in acquired aplastic anemia. TCR beta VDJ and CDR3 profiling used genomic DNA as template. TCRdb re-derived calls from the reads in MiXCR, one entry per CDR3 protein. There are under 350,000 distinct CDR3 sequences in the sample; 45% to 65% occur only once, and 1.3% lies in the top ten. By flow cytometry, patients selected for sequencing had shown an expansion of CD8+CD57+ cells. Sequences were obtained from sorted CD4+, CD8+, or CD8+CD57+ T cells (not recorded which) from PBMCs. These receptor sequences come from a human donor with aplastic anemia.

V usage is TRBV20-1 and J usage is TRBJ1-2, with D possibly being TRBD1 (5 bases). Looked up from germline, CDR1 is DFQATT and CDR2 is SNEGSKA (reference sequence). This CDR3 contains 12 residues. CDR3 protein: CAEGTSVYGYTF. CDR3 nucleotide sequence: TGCGCCGAGGGGACGTCGGTCTATGGCTACACCTTC.

In this sample, this clonotype turned up a few times. J is TRBJ2-7 and V is TRBV20-1, with 7 bases fitting TRBD1. From germline, CDR1 is DFQATT and CDR2 SNEGSKA (reference sequence). This CDR3 has 13 residues. V shed 3 bases and J 2 bases; nucleotides not matched to a gene: 4. The CDR3 nucleotides read TGCAGTGCTAGGGCCGGGACAGCCTACGAGCAGTACTTC. It yields the protein CSARAGTAYEQYF.

DNA of the CDR3: TGTGCCAGCAGTTTGGGGGGGCCGGATGAGCAGTTCTTC. Translated: CASSLGGPDEQFF. V gene TRBV2 combines with J gene TRBJ2-1; maybe TRBD2 (7 bases). Germline assignment: CDR1 SNHLY and CDR2 FYNNEI. Trimming left V 5 bases short and J 8 bases short, with 13 bases between. The CDR3 totals 13 residues. Full variable domain (rest looked up from reference TRBV2 and TRBJ2-1): EPEVTQTPSHQVTQMGQEVILRCVPISNHLYFYWYRQILGQKVEFLVSFYNNEISEKSEIFDDQFSVERPDGSNFTLKIRSTKLEDSAMYFCASSLGGPDEQFFGPGTRLTVL.

This clonotype occurred many times. The chain couples TRBV5-1 to TRBJ2-3; 14 bases fit TRBD2. The CDR3 has 17 residues. V dropped 0 bases and J dropped 5; count of bases not matched to a gene: 5. CDR1 is SGHRS, CDR2 YFSETQ, per germline. CDR3 region: CASSLAGTSGGGDTQYF. CDR3 DNA: TGCGCCAGCAGCTTGGCCGGGACTAGCGGGGGTGGAGATACGCAGTATTTT.

This clonotype appeared many times. Here the CDR3 DNA reads TGTGCCAGCAGCTTAGTAGCGGGAGTCTCAGATACGCAGTATTTT. It is translated as CASSLVAGVSDTQYF. V usage is TRBV7-9 and J usage is TRBJ2-3; 9 bases align to TRBD2. The CDR3 sequence is 15 residues long. Unmatched junction bases numbered 3, after V lost 1 base and J lost 4 bases. In germline, CDR1 is SEHNR, CDR2 FQNEAQ (reference sequence).

This clonotype was recorded a few times. The chain couples TRBV7-2 to TRBJ2-2, with no clear D. Deletions cut 7 bases from V and 0 bases from J, with 9 bases between. This CDR3 has 14 residues. The germline CDR1 and CDR2 sequences are SGHTA and FQGNSA. CDR3 amino acids: CASTQTANTGELFF. The CDR3 region has the DNA TGTGCCAGCACCCAAACGGCGAACACCGGGGAGCTGTTTTTT.

The chain is built from TRBV20-1 and TRBJ2-1; 7 bases agree with TRBD2. CDR1 and CDR2 from the germline V gene are DFQATT and SNEGSKA (reference sequence). J gave up 6 bases and V 4 bases, and 6 bases lay outside the gene matches. This CDR3 spans 13 amino acids. In nucleotides, the CDR3 is TGCAGTGCTACAGGACTAGTTACCAATGAGCAGTTCTTC. It is translated as CSATGLVTNEQFF.

As regards this clonotype: An end of the junction differs from the germline gene, which may be a read error. The rearrangement joins TRBV19 to TRBJ1-6; D possibly corresponds to TRBD1 (5 bases). Germline assignment: CDR1 LNHDA and CDR2 SQIVND (reference sequence). CDR3 length equals 14 residues. The CDR3 is CASSISGGNSPLRF. The CDR3 DNA is TGTGCCAGCAGTATATCGGGGGGTAATTCACCCCTCCGCTTT.

Note on this clonotype: A junction end diverges from the germline sequence, so it may reflect a read error. This chain links TRBV10-3 with TRBJ2-7; 7 bases line up with TRBD1. The CDR3 is made up of 12 amino acids. CDR1 and CDR2 from the germline V gene are ENHRY and SYGVKD. CDR3 sequence (DNA): TGTGCCAGCAGTTTTACAGGGGTCGAGCAGTACTTC. It encodes CASSFTGVEQYF.

The CDR3 sequence is CASSDRQGASFGEQYF. The CDR3 region has the DNA TGTGCCAGCAGCGACCGACAGGGGGCAAGTTTCGGCGAGCAGTACTTC. This sequence joins TRBV9 and TRBJ2-7; TRBD1 aligns across 10 bases. Per the germline V gene, CDR1 is SGDLS and CDR2 is YYNGEE. The CDR3 is 16 residues long. Unmatched junction bases numbered 12, after V lost 3 bases and J lost 6 bases.